This T cell receptor beta chain was recovered during a study of cytomegalovirus exposure and HLA in healthy donors. The primer mix had 60 Vbeta and 13 Jbeta primers. Clones were sequenced by immunoSEQ multiplex PCR, and TCRdb holds only the in-frame ones, with some missing. The sample lists 120,000 to 150,000 clones, approximately 80% occurring once. This clone was picked up one time. What it binds is not known. Overall study results and limits: A likely sequencing artifact accounted for one observed cluster of highly shared sequence variants.

Trimming took 8 bases from V and 1 from J, leaving 17 bases between them. The CDR3 has 15 residues. Germline V gives CDR1 MDHEN, CDR2 SYDVKM. The genes are TRBV28 and TRBJ1-2; D possibly corresponds to TRBD1 (6 bases). This TCR derives from a male donor in good health and CMV-seronegative. Source material: PBMCs. The DNA for the CDR3 is TGTGCCAGCGGCCCCGGAAACAGGGTTAACTATGGCTACACCTTC. Translation gives CASGPGNRVNYGYTF.